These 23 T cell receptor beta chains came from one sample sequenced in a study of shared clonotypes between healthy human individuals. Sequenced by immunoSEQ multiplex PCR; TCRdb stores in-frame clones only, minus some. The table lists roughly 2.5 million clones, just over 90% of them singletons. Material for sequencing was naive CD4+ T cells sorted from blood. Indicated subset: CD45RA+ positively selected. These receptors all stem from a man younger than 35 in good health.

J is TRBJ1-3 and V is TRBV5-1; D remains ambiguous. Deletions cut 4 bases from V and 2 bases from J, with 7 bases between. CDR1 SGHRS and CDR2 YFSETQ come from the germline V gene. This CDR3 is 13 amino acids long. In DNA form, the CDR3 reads TGCGCCAGCAGCGAGGGCCCTGGAAACACCATATATTTT. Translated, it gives CASSEGPGNTIYF.

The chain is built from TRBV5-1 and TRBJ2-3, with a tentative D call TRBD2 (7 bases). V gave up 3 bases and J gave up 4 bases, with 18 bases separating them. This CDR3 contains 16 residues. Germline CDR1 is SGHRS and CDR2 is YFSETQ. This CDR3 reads CASSWGGGRTPDTQYF. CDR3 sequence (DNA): TGCGCCAGCAGCTGGGGAGGGGGGCGAACCCCAGATACGCAGTATTTT.

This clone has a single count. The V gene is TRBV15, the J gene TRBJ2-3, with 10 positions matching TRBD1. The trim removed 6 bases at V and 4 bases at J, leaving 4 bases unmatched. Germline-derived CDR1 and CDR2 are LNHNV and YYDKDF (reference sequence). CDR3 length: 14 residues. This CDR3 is CATSWDRGSDTQYF. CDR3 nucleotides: TGTGCCACCAGTTGGGACAGGGGATCAGATACGCAGTATTTT.

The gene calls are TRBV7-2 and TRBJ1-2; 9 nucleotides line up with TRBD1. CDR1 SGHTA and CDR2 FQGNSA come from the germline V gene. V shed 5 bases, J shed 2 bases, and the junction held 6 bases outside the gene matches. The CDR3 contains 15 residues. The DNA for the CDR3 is TGTGCCAGCAGCCCTGAACAGGGGGCGAACTATGGCTACACCTTC. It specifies CASSPEQGANYGYTF. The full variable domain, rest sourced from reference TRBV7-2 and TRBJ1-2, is GAGVSQSPSNKVTEKGKDVELRCDPISGHTALYWYRQSLGQGLEFLIYFQGNSAPDKSGLPSDRFSAERTGGSVSTLTIQRTQQEDSAVYLCASSPEQGANYGYTFGSGTRLTVV.

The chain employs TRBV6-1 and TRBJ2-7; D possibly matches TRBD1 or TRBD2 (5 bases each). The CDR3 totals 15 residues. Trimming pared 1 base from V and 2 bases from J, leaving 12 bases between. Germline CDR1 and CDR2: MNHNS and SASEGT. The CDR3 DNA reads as TGTGCCAGCAGTGAAGGCCCCGGGGCCGCCTACGAGCAGTACTTC. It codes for CASSEGPGAAYEQYF.

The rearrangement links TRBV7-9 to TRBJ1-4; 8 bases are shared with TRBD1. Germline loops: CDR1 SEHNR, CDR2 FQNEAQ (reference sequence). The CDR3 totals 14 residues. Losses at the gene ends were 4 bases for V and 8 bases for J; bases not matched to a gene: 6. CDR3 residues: CASSSPGQGEKLFF. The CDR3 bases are TGTGCCAGCAGCTCCCCAGGACAGGGAGAAAAACTGTTTTTT.

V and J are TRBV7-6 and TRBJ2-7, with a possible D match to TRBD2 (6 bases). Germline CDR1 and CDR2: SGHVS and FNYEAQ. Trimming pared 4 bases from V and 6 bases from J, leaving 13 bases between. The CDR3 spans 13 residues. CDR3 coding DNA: TGTGCCAGCAGCTCCCTTCCTAGCGTCGAGCAGTACTTC. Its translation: CASSSLPSVEQYF.

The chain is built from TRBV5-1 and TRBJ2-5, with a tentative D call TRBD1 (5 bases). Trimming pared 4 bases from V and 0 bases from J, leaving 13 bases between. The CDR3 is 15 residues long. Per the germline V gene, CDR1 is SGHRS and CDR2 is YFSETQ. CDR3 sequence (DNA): TGCGCCAGCAGCACACCCCAGGGTCACCAAGAGACCCAGTACTTC. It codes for CASSTPQGHQETQYF.

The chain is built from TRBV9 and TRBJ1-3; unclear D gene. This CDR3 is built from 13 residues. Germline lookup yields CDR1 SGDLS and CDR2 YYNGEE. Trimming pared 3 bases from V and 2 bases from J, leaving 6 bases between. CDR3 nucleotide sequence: TGTGCCAGCAGCGACACGGCTGGAAACACCATATATTTT. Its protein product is CASSDTAGNTIYF. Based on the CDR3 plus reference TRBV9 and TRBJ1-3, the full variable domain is DSGVTQTPKHLITATGQRVTLRCSPRSGDLSVYWYQQSLDQGLQFLIQYYNGEERAKGNILERFSAQQFPDLHSELNLSSLELGDSALYFCASSDTAGNTIYFGEGSWLTVV.

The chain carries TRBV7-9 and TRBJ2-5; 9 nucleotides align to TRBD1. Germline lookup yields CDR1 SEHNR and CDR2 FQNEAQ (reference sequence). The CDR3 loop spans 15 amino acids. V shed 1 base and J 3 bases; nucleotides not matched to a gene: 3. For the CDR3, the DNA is TGTGCCAGCAGCTTAGATGGGACAGGGAAAGAGACCCAGTACTTC. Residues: CASSLDGTGKETQYF.

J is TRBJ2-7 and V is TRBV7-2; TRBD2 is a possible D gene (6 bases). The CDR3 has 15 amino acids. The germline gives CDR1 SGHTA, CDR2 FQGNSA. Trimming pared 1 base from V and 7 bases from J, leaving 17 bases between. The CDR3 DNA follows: TGTGCCAGCAGCTTAGACTGGACTACAGTCGAAGAGCAGTACTTC. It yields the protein CASSLDWTTVEEQYF.

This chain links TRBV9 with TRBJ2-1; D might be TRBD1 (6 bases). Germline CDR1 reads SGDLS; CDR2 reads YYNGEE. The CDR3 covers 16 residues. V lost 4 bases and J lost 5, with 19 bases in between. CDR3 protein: CASSSPQGRFHNEQFF. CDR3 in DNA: TGTGCCAGCAGCTCCCCCCAGGGGCGATTTCACAATGAGCAGTTCTTC. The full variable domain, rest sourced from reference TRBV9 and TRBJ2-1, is DSGVTQTPKHLITATGQRVTLRCSPRSGDLSVYWYQQSLDQGLQFLIQYYNGEERAKGNILERFSAQQFPDLHSELNLSSLELGDSALYFCASSSPQGRFHNEQFFGPGTRLTVL.

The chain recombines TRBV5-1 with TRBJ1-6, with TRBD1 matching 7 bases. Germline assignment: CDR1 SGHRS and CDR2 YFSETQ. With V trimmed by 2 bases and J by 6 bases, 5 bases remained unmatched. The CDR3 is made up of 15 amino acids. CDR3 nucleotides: TGCGCCAGCAGCTTAGGGACAGCAGCTAATTCACCCCTCCACTTT. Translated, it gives CASSLGTAANSPLHF.

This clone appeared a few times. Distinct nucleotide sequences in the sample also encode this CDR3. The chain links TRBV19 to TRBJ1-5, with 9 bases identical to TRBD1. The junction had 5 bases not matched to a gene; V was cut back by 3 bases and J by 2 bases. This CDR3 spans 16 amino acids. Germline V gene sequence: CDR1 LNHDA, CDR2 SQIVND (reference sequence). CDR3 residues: CASSIPGQGGNQPQHF. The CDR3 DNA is TGTGCCAGTAGTATTCCGGGACAGGGCGGCAATCAGCCCCAGCATTTT.

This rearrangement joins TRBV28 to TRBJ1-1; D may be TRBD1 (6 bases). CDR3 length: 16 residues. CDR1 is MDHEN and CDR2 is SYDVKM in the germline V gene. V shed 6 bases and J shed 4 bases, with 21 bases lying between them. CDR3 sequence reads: CASSLPGGAGSTEAFF. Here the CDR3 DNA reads TGTGCCAGCAGCCTTCCGGGGGGCGCAGGGAGCACTGAAGCTTTCTTT.

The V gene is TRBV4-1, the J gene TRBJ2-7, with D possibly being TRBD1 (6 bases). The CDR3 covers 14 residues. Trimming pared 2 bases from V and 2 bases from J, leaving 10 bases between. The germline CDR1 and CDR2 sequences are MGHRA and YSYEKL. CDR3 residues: CASSQPDRTYEQYF. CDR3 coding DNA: TGCGCCAGCAGCCAACCCGACAGGACCTACGAGCAGTACTTC.

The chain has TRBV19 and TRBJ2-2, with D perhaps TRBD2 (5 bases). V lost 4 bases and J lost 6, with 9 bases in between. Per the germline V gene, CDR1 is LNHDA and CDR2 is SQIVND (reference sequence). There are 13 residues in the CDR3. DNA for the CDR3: TGTGCCAGTAGTACCACGGAGGCCGGGGAGCTGTTTTTT. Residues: CASSTTEAGELFF. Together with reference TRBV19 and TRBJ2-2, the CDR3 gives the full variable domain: DGGITQSPKYLFRKEGQNVTLSCEQNLNHDAMYWYRQDPGQGLRLIYYSQIVNDFQKGDIAEGYSVSREKKESFPLTVTSAQKNPTAFYLCASSTTEAGELFFGEGSRLTVL.

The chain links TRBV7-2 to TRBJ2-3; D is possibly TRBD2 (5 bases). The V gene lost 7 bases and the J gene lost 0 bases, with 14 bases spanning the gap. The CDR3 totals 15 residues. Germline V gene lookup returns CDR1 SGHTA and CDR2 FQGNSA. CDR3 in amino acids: CASTPPGISTDTQYF. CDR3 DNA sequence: TGTGCCAGCACCCCACCGGGGATTAGCACAGATACGCAGTATTTT.

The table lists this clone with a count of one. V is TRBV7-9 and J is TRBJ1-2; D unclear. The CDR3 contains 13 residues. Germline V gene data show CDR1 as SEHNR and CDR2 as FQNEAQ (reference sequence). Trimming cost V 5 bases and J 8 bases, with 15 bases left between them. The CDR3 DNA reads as TGTGCCAGCAGCCCGAACTTAGTCTGGGGCTACACCTTC. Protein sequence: CASSPNLVWGYTF. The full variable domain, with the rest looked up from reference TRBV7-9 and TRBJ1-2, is DTGVSQNPRHKITKRGQNVTFRCDPISEHNRLYWYRQTLGQGPEFLTYFQNEAQLEKSRLLSDRFSAERPKGSFSTLEIQRTEQGDSAMYLCASSPNLVWGYTFGSGTRLTVV.

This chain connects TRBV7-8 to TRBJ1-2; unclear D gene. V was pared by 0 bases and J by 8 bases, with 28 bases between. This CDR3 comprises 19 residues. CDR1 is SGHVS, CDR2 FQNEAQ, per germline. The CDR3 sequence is CASSLAPTGSVKTGGGYTF. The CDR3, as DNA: TGTGCCAGCAGCTTAGCCCCTACGGGGTCCGTGAAAACCGGAGGGGGCTACACCTTC. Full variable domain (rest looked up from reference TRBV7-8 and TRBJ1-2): GAGVSQSPRYKVAKRGQDVALRCDPISGHVSLFWYQQALGQGPEFLTYFQNEAQLDKSGLPSDRFFAERPEGSVSTLKIQRTQQEDSAVYLCASSLAPTGSVKTGGGYTFGSGTRLTVV.

The DNA for the CDR3 is TGTGCCAGCAGCTTAGCTCCAGGGGATCACAATGAGCAGTTCTTC. Its protein is CASSLAPGDHNEQFF. The chain employs TRBV7-6 and TRBJ2-1; TRBD1 is a possible D gene (6 bases). CDR1 is SGHVS, CDR2 FNYEAQ, per germline. Between the trimmed V and J ends, which lost 0 bases and 5 bases, there was a span of 11 bases. The CDR3 contains 15 residues.

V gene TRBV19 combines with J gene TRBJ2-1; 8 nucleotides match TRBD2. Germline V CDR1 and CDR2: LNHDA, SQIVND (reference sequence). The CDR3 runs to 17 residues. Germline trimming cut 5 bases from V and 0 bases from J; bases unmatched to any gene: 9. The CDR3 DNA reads TGTGCCAGTAGTTACCTCCTGACTAGCGACTCCTACAATGAGCAGTTCTTC. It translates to CASSYLLTSDSYNEQFF.

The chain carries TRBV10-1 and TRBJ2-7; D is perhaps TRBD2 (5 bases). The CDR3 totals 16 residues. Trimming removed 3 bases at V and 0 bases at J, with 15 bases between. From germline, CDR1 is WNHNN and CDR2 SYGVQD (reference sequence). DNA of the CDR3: TGCGCCAGCAGTGAAACGCGGGTGGCCACCTCCTACGAGCAGTACTTC. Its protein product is CASSETRVATSYEQYF.